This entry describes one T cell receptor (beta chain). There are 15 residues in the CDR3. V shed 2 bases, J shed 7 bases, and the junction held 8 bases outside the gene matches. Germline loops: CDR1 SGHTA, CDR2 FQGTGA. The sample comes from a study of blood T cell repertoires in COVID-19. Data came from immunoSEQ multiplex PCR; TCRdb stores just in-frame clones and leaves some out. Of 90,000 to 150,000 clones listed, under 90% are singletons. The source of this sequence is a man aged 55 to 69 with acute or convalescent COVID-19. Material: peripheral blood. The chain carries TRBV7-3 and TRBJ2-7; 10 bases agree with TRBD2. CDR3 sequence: CASSLQAGGEREQYF. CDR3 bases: TGTGCCAGCAGCTTACAAGCGGGAGGGGAGAGGGAGCAGTACTTC. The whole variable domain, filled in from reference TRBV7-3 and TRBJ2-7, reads GAGVSQTPSNKVTEKGKYVELRCDPISGHTALYWYRQSLGQGPEFLIYFQGTGAADDSGLPNDRFFAVRPEGSVSTLKIQRTERGDSAVYLCASSLQAGGEREQYFGPGTRLTVT.